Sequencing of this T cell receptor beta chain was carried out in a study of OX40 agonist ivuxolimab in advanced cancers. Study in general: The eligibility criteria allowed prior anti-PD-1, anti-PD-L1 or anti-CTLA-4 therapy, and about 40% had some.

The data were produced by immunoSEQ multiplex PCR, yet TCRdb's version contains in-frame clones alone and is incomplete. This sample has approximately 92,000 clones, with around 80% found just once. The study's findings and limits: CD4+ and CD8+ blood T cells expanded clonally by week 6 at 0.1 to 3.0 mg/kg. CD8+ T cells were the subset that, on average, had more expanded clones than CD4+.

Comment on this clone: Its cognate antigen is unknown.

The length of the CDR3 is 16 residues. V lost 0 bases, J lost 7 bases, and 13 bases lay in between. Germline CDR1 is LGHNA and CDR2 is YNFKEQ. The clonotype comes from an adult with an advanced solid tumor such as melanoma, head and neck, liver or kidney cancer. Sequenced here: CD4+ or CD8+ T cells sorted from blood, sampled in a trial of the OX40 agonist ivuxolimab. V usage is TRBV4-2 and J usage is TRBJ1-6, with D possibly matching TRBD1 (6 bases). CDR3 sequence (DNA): TGTGCCAGCAGCCAAGAACCCCAGGGGAGGAATTCACCCCTCCACTTT. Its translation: CASSQEPQGRNSPLHF.